The following is a T cell receptor beta chain sequence with its context. Clones were read by immunoSEQ multiplex PCR, and TCRdb kept only the in-frame ones, dropping some. Here the sample spans about 220,000 clones, 83% being singletons. The data stem from a study of blood T cell repertoires in COVID-19. Trimming removed 8 bases from V and 3 bases from J, with 14 bases in between. Germline assignment: CDR1 MGHDK and CDR2 SYGVNS. This CDR3 is built from 14 residues. This chain connects TRBV25-1 to TRBJ1-5, with D perhaps matching TRBD1 (5 bases). Sequenced material: PBMCs or T cells enriched from blood (not recorded which). The source is a woman between 40 and 55 years old who had been exposed to COVID-19. CDR3 nucleotide sequence: TGTGCCAGCGGAGCTAGACAGTACAATCAGCCCCAGCATTTT. Amino acids: CASGARQYNQPQHF.